This TCR beta chain emerged from a study of control samples from healthy donors and cancer patients. The protocol was immunoSEQ multiplex PCR, while the TCRdb copy is restricted to in-frame clones and leaves out a portion. The sample carries 25,000 to 30,000 clones, roughly 87% recorded once. This clonotype was obtained from a female donor with melanoma. Sequences were obtained from formalin-fixed, paraffin-embedded tissue.

The CDR3 reads CASSYLNERRNYGYTF. The CDR3 DNA follows: TGTGCCAGCAGTTACTTGAATGAGCGGAGAAACTATGGCTACACCTTC. The chain joins TRBV6-5 to TRBJ1-2; D uncertain. The ends were cut back, 1 base at V and 2 bases at J, with 14 bases in the middle. The CDR3 runs to 16 residues. From germline, CDR1 is MNHEY and CDR2 SVGAGI.